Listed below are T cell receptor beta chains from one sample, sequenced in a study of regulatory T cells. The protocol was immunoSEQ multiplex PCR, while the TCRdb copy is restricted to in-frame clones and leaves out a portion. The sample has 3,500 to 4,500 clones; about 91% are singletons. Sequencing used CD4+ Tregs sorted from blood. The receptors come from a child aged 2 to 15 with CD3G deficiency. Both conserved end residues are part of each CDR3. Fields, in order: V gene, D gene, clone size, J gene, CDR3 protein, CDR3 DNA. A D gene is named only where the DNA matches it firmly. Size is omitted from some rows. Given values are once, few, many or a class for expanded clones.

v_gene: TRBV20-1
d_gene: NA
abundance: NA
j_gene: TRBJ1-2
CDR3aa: CSVPRDHGYTF
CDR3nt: TGCAGTGTTCCCAGGGATCATGGCTACACCTTC

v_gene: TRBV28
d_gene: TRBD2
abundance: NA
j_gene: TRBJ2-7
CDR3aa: CASSLGTSGSHEQYF
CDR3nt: TGTGCCAGCAGCCTCGGGACTAGCGGGAGCCACGAGCAGTACTTC

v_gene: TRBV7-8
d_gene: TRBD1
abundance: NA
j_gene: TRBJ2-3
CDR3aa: CASSLRPGQGAHAVFF
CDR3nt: TGTGCCAGCAGCTTACGCCCGGGACAGGGGGCCCATGCGGTATTCTTT

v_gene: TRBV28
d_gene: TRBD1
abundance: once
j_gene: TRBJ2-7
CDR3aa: CASIGRGLKDGSYEQYF
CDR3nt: TGTGCCAGCATCGGCAGGGGGCTAAAAGATGGGTCCTACGAGCAGTACTTC

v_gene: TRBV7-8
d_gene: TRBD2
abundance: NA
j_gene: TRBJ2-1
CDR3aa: CASSNIAGGYSYNEQFF
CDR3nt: TGTGCCAGCAGCAATATAGCGGGAGGGTACTCCTACAATGAGCAGTTCTTC

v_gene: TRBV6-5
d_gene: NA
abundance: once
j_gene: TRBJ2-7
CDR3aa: CASSNYEQYF
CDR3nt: TGTGCCAGCAGTAACTACGAGCAGTACTTC

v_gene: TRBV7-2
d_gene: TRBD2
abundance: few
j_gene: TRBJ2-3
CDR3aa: CASSSGLAGSLEYF
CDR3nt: TGTGCCAGCAGCTCGGGACTAGCGGGATCCCTTGAGTATTTT

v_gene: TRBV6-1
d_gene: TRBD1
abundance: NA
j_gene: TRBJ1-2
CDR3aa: CASSQGAYGYTF
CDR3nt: TGTGCCAGCAGCCAGGGGGCGTACGGCTACACCTTC

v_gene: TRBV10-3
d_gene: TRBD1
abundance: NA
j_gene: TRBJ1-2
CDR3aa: CAISAGGEGYGYTF
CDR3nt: TGTGCCATCAGTGCAGGGGGCGAGGGTTATGGCTACACCTTC

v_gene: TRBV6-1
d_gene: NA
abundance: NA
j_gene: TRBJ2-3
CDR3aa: CASSEAYSTDTQYF
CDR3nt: TGTGCCAGCAGTGAAGCGTATTCCACAGATACGCAGTATTTT

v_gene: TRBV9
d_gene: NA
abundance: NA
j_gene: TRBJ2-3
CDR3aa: CASSSRGDSTDTQYF
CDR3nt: TGTGCCAGCAGCTCCAGGGGGGACAGCACAGATACGCAGTATTTT

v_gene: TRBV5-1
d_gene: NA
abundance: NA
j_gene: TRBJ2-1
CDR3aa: CASSLELGDEQFF
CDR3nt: TGCGCCAGCAGCTTGGAGTTAGGCGATGAGCAGTTCTTC

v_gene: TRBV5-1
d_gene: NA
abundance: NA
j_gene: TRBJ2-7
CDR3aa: CASSPSPGTYEQYF
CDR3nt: TGCGCCAGCAGCCCTTCCCCGGGAACTTACGAGCAGTACTTC

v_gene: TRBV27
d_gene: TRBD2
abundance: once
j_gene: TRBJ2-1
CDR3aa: CASSLGGRAGEEQFF
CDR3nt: TGTGCCAGCAGTTTAGGTGGGAGGGCCGGGGAAGAGCAGTTCTTC

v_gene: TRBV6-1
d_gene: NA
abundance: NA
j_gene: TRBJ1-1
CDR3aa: CASSAQGNTEAFF
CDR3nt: TGTGCCAGCAGCGCACAGGGGAACACTGAAGCTTTCTTT

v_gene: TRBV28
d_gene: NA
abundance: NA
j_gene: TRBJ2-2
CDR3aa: CASSLGRIRRGTGELFF
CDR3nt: TGTGCCAGCAGCCTAGGCCGGATAAGACGGGGAACCGGGGAGCTGTTTTTT

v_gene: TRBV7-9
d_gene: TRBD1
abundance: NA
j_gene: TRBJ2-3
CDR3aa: CASSRLQGTDTQYF
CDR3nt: TGTGCCAGCAGCCGTCTACAGGGGACAGATACGCAGTATTTT

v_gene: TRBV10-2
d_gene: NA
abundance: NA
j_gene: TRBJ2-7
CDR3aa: CASSRDDEEQYF
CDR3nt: TGCGCCAGCAGTCGGGACGATGAAGAGCAGTACTTC

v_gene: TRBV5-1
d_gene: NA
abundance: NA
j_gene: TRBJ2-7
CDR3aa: CASSIGPNSYEQYF
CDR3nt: TGCGCCAGCAGCATAGGACCGAACTCCTACGAGCAGTACTTC

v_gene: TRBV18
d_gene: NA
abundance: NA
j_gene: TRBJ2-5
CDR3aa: CASSPQDTLQETQYF
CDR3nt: TGTGCCAGCTCACCCCAGGACACCCTACAAGAGACCCAGTACTTC

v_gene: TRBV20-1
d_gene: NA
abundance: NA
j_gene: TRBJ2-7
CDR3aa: CSAGRDYEQYF
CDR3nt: TGCAGTGCTGGCCGGGACTACGAGCAGTACTTC

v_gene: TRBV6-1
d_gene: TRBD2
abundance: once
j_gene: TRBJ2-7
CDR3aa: CASSGGGAGEYEQYF
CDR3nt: TGTGCCAGCAGTGGCGGAGGGGCGGGGGAATACGAGCAGTACTTC

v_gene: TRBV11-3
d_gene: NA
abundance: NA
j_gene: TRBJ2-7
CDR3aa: CASSLGALGTPYEQYF
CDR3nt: TGTGCCAGCAGTCTAGGGGCGCTAGGGACTCCGTACGAGCAGTACTTC

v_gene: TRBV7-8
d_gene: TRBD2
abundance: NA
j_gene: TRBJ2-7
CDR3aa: CASSPLGRERAYEQYF
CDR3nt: TGTGCCAGCAGCCCACTTGGGCGGGAGCGGGCCTACGAGCAGTACTTC

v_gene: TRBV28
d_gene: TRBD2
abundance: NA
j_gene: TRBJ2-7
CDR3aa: CASRTSGIGEQYF
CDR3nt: TGTGCCAGCAGAACTAGCGGGATCGGCGAGCAGTACTTC

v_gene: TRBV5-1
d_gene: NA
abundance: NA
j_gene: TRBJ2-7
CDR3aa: CASSLYLYEQYF
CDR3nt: TGCGCCAGCAGCTTGTACCTTTACGAGCAGTACTTC

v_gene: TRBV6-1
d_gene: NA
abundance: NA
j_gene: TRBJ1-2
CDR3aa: CASSKGGADGYTF
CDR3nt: TGTGCCAGCAGTAAAGGGGGGGCGGACGGCTACACCTTC

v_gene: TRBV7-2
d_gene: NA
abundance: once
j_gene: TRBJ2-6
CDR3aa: CASSFSRAGANVLTF
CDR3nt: TGTGCCAGCAGCTTTTCGAGGGCTGGGGCCAACGTCCTGACTTTC

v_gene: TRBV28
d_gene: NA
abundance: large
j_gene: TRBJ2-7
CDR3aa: CASSPRGLTYEQYF
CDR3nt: TGTGCCAGCAGTCCCCGGGGCCTGACCTACGAGCAGTACTTC

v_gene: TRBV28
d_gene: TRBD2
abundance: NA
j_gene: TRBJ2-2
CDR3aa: CATQHLGLGPGELFF
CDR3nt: TGTGCCACCCAGCATCTTGGACTAGGACCCGGGGAGCTGTTTTTT

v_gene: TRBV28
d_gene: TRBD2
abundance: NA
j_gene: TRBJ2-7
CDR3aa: CASSSSGSKSYEQYF
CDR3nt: TGTGCCAGCAGTTCTAGCGGGAGTAAGTCCTACGAGCAGTACTTC

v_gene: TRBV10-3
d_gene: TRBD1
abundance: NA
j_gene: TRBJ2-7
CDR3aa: CATRGTGFEQYF
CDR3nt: TGTGCCACCAGGGGGACAGGGTTTGAGCAGTACTTC

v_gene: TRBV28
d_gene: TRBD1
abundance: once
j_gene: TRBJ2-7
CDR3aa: CASSFYGQGRDEQYF
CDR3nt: TGTGCCAGCAGTTTTTATGGACAGGGCCGGGACGAGCAGTACTTC

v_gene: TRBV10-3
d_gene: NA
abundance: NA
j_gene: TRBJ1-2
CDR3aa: CAIKSRAGTGSASNYGYTF
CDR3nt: TGTGCCATCAAGTCGAGGGCCGGAACAGGGTCCGCTTCTAACTATGGCTACACCTTC

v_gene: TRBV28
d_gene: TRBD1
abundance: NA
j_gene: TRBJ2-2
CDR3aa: CASRGQGPYTGELFF
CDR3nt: TGTGCCAGCAGGGGACAGGGGCCTTACACCGGGGAGCTGTTTTTT

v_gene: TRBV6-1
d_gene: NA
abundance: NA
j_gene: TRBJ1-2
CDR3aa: CASSADRFAGGYTF
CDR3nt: TGTGCCAGCAGTGCTGACAGGTTTGCGGGTGGCTACACCTTC

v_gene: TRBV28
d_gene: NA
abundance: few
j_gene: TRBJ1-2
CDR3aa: CASSLFGRAGQIYGYTF
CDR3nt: TGTGCCAGCAGTTTATTTGGGAGGGCAGGCCAAATTTATGGCTACACCTTC

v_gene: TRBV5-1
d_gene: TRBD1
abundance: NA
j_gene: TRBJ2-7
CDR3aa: CASSLEGQAEQYF
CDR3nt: TGCGCCAGCAGCTTGGAAGGACAGGCCGAGCAGTACTTC

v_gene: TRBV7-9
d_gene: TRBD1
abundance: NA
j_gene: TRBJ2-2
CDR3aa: CASSLRDRETGELFF
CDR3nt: TGTGCCAGCAGCCTCCGGGACAGGGAGACCGGGGAGCTGTTTTTT

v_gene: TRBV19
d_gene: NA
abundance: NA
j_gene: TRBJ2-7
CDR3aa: CASSKERPPYEQYF
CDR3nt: TGTGCCAGTAGTAAGGAAAGGCCCCCCTACGAGCAGTACTTC

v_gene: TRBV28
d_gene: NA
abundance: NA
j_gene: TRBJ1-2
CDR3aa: CANSRQLYGYTF
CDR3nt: TGTGCCAACAGCCGACAGCTCTATGGCTACACCTTC

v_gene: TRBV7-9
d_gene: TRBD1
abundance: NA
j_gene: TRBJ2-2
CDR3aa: CASSLNRGGELFF
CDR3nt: TGTGCCAGCAGCCTCAACAGGGGAGGGGAGCTGTTTTTT

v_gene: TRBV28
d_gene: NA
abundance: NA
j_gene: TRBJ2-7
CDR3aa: CASSVSDHYEQYF
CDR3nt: TGTGCCAGCAGCGTGTCGGATCACTACGAGCAGTACTTC

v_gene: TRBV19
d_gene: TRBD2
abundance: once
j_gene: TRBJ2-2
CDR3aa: CASTLAGGRIAAGELFF
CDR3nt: TGTGCCAGTACACTAGCGGGAGGGAGGATAGCGGCCGGGGAGCTGTTTTTT

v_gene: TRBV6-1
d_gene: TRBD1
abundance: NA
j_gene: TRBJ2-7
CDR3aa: CASTRTGVHEQYF
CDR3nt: TGTGCCAGCACTCGGACAGGGGTCCACGAGCAGTACTTC

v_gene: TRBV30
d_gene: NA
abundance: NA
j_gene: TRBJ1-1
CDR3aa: CAWSVHRVPEAFF
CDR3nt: TGTGCCTGGAGTGTACACAGGGTGCCTGAAGCTTTCTTT

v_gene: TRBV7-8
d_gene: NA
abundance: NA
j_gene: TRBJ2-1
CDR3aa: CASSRTDYNEQFF
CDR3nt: TGTGCCAGCAGCCGGACCGACTACAATGAGCAGTTCTTC

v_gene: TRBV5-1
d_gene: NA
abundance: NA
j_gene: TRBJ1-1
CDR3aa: CASRVGGAGEAFF
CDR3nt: TGCGCCAGCAGGGTTGGGGGCGCAGGTGAAGCTTTCTTT

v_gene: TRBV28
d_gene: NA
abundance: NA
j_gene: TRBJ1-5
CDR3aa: CASSFTGSGVQPQHF
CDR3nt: TGTGCCAGCAGCTTTACAGGGTCGGGCGTTCAGCCCCAGCATTTT

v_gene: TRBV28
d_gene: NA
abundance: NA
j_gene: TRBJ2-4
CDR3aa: CASSPRQERAKNIQYF
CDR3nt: TGTGCCAGCAGTCCCCGACAGGAAAGGGCCAAAAACATTCAGTACTTC

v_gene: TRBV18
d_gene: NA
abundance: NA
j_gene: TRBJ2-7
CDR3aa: CASSPEGYEQYF
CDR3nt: TGTGCCAGCTCACCGGAGGGTTACGAGCAGTACTTC

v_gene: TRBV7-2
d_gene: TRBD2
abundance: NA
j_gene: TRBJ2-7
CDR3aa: CASSPLAGGRYEQYF
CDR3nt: TGTGCCAGCAGCCCACTAGCGGGAGGGAGGTACGAGCAGTACTTC

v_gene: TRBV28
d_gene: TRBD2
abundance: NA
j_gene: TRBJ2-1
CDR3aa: CASAGGNTYNEQFF
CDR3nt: TGTGCCAGCGCGGGGGGGAACACCTACAATGAGCAGTTCTTC